This entry features one T cell receptor beta chain sequence. The antigen remains undetermined. A J-beta primer mix and a sample-barcoded 5' primer were used in a second PCR of roughly 6 to 12 cycles. TCRdb fed the 5' RACE reads into MiXCR, producing one record per CDR3 protein. Of some 760,000 distinct CDR3 sequences listed, just under 25% are singletons. The sample belongs to a study of blood T cells in healthy people across ages. V lost 0 bases and J lost 7; bases outside the gene matches: 13. Germline values: CDR1 SGHRS, CDR2 YFSETQ. The CDR3 length is 17 residues. Findings of the study overall: Roughly linear age-related decline in beta diversity appeared, significant by age around 40.

These records were also assigned to another study, of T cells of mothers and their children.

The chain carries TRBV5-1 and TRBJ2-7; 10 bases align to TRBD2. The sequence was obtained from a boy younger than 18 in good health. Specimen: blood. The CDR3 here is CASSLGVGLAHEGEQYF. The CDR3 DNA reads TGCGCCAGCAGCTTGGGTGTGGGACTAGCGCACGAGGGGGAGCAGTACTTC.